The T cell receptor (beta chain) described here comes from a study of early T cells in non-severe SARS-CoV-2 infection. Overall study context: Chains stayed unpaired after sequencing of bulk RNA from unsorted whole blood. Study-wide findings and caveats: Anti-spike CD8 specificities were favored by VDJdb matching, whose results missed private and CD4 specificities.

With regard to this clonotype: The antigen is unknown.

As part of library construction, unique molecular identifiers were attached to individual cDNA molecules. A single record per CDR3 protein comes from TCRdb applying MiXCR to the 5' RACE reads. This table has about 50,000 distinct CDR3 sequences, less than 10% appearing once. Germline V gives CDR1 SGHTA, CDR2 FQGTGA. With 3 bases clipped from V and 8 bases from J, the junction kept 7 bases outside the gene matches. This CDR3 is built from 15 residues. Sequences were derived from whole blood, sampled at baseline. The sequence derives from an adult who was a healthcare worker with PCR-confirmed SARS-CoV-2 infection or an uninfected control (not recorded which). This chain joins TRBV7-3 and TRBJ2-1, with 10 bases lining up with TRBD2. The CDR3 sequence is CASSLLAGVVDEQFF. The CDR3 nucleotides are TGTGCCAGCAGCTTGCTAGCGGGAGTAGTCGATGAGCAGTTCTTC. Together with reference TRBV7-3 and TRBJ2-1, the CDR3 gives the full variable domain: GAGVSQTPSNKVTEKGKYVELRCDPISGHTALYWYRQSLGQGPEFLIYFQGTGAADDSGLPNDRFFAVRPEGSVSTLKIQRTERGDSAVYLCASSLLAGVVDEQFFGPGTRLTVL.